Sequencing of this T cell receptor (beta chain) was carried out in a study of T cells in Graves' hyperthyroidism and ophthalmopathy. Regarding the study as a whole: Most expanded thyroid clonotypes above 0.001 recurred in blood.

This clonotype was observed many times. Its specificity is unknown. V gave up 5 bases and J gave up 1 base; unmatched junction bases: 2. The CDR3 runs to 14 residues. Germline V gives CDR1 DFQATT, CDR2 SNEGSKA (reference sequence). RNA transcripts provided the source from which TCR beta CDR3 regions were amplified. TCR CDR3 regions were first amplified by RT-PCR with HTBI primers. TCRdb itself ran the multiplex PCR reads through MiXCR, one entry per CDR3 protein. The data hold 690,000 or so distinct CDR3 sequences, with approximately 19% observed a single time. Ahead of any ophthalmopathy symptoms, the blood sample was obtained at the first diagnosis of hyperthyroidism. Source material for PBMCs was more than 7.5 ml fresh peripheral blood.

The sequence derives from a woman in her fifties or sixties with Graves' hyperthyroidism that later progressed to Graves' ophthalmopathy. This rearrangement joins TRBV20-1 to TRBJ2-2, with 9 bases identical to TRBD2. Sequencing was carried out using blood. CDR3 region: CSAGTSKNTGELFF. The CDR3 DNA reads as TGCAGTGCTGGGACTAGCAAGAACACCGGGGAGCTGTTTTTT.